Each of the 2 T cell receptor beta chains below was sequenced from the same sample in a study of T cell changes during pregnancy in multiple sclerosis. The method was immunoSEQ multiplex PCR; TCRdb's version includes in-frame clones alone and lacks a portion of them. The data contain about 60,000 clones, roughly 90% of them singletons. Source: peripheral blood, taken in the second trimester of pregnancy. These receptors were taken from a female donor with multiple sclerosis, enrolled in a pregnancy study.

The V call is TRBV5-1, the J call TRBJ2-5; 13 bases map to TRBD2. The V segment lost 4 bases and the J segment 1 base; nucleotides outside the gene matches: 4. Germline values: CDR1 SGHRS, CDR2 YFSETQ. The CDR3 loop spans 16 amino acids. DNA for the CDR3: TGCGCCAGCAGCGTGGGACTAGCGGGGACCCAAGAGACCCAGTACTTC. Residues: CASSVGLAGTQETQYF.

The chain links TRBV4-1 to TRBJ2-5, with D maybe TRBD1 (5 bases). The CDR3 is 14 residues long. The V gene's germline CDR1 is MGHRA and CDR2 YSYEKL. The germline V and J ends were trimmed by 4 bases and 3 bases, with 12 bases remaining between them. The CDR3 is CASSRVGAEETQYF. The CDR3 nucleotides read TGCGCCAGCAGCCGCGTAGGGGCGGAAGAGACCCAGTACTTC.